These 6 T cell receptor beta chains share one sample of origin, sequenced in a study of blood T cell repertoires in COVID-19. Using immunoSEQ multiplex PCR, the repertoire was profiled, and TCRdb retains in-frame clones only, with some absent. The sample records 30,000 or so clones, 70% to 90% being singletons. The sequencing input was peripheral blood. The receptors come from a man aged 60 to 75 with COVID-19, enrolled during active disease.

The chain couples TRBV5-6 to TRBJ1-4; no reliable D call. V shed 4 bases and J shed 8 bases, with 18 bases lying between them. CDR3 length: 15 residues. Germline V CDR1 and CDR2: SGHDT, YYEEEE. The CDR3 sequence is CASSLVGRREEKLFF. The CDR3 DNA sequence: TGTGCCAGCAGCCTCGTAGGGAGACGTGAAGAAAAACTGTTTTTT.

The chain links TRBV5-5 to TRBJ2-1, with TRBD2 matching 12 bases. This CDR3 region has 17 residues. V shed 4 bases and J 4 bases; nucleotides not matched to a gene: 9. CDR1 is SGHKS, CDR2 YYEKEE, per germline (reference sequence). The DNA of the CDR3 is TGTGCCAGCAGCGTCGCTAGCGGGAGGGGCCGATACAATGAGCAGTTCTTC. This gives the protein CASSVASGRGRYNEQFF.

This chain connects TRBV5-1 to TRBJ1-3; D remains ambiguous. CDR3 size: 15 residues. Trimming removed 0 bases from V and 0 bases from J, with 7 bases in between. Germline V CDR1 and CDR2: SGHRS, YFSETQ. The CDR3 coding sequence is TGCGCCAGCAGCTTGGATCCCAGCTCTGGAAACACCATATATTTT. Its protein product is CASSLDPSSGNTIYF.

The chain is built from TRBV28 and TRBJ1-5; 7 bases match TRBD1. Germline loops: CDR1 MDHEN, CDR2 SYDVKM. This CDR3 spans 16 amino acids. V trimming: 5 bases; J trimming: 2 bases; junction bases outside the gene matches: 9. CDR3 region: CASSRGQSGGNQPQHF. CDR3 DNA sequence: TGTGCCAGCAGTCGGGGACAGTCCGGGGGCAATCAGCCCCAGCATTTT.

The V gene is TRBV28, the J gene TRBJ1-1, with D possibly being TRBD1 (6 bases). CDR1 MDHEN and CDR2 SYDVKM come from the germline V gene. Trimming took off 7 bases at V and 3 bases at J, with 12 bases between the two ends. The CDR3 is 13 amino acids. This chain's CDR3 is CASNWEGDTEAFF. The CDR3 DNA sequence: TGTGCCAGCAATTGGGAGGGGGACACTGAAGCTTTCTTT.

For the CDR3, the DNA is TGTGCCACCAGTGATCCCCGGGGGGGTGACACAGATACGCAGTATTTT. It is translated as CATSDPRGGDTDTQYF. The chain recombines TRBV24-1 with TRBJ2-3; 8 bases align to TRBD2. V gave up 3 bases and J gave up 2 bases; unmatched junction bases: 6. CDR3 size: 16 residues. Germline V gene lookup returns CDR1 KGHDR and CDR2 SFDVKD.